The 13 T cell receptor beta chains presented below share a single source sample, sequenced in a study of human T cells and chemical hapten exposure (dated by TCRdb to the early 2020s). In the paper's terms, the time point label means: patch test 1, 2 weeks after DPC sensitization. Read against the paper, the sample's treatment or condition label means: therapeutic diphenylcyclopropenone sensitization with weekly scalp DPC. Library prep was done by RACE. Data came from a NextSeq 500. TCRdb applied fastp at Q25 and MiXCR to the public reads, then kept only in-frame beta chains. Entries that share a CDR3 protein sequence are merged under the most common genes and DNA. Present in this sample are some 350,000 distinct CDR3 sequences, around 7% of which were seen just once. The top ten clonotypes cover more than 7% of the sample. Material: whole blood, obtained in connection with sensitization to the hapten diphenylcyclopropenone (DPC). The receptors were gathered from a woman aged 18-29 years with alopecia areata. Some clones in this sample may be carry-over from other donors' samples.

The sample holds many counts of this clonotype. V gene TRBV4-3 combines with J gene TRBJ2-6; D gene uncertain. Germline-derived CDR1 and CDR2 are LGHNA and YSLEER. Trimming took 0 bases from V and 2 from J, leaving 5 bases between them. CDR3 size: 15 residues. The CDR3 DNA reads TGCGCCAGCAGCCAAGATGAGACTGGGGCCAACGTCCTGACTTTC. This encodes CASSQDETGANVLTF.

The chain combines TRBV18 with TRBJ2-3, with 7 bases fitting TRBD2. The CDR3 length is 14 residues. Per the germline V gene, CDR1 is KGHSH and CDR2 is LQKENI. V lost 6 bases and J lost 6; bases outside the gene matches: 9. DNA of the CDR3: TGTGCCAGCTCCACGGGGGAGGGCATGGATACGCAGTATTTT. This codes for CASSTGEGMDTQYF. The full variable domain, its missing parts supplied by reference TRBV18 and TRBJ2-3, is NAGVMQNPRHLVRRRGQEARLRCSPMKGHSHVYWYRQLPEEGLKFMVYLQKENIIDESGMPKERFSAEFPKEGPSILRIQQVVRGDSAAYFCASSTGEGMDTQYFGPGTRLTVL.

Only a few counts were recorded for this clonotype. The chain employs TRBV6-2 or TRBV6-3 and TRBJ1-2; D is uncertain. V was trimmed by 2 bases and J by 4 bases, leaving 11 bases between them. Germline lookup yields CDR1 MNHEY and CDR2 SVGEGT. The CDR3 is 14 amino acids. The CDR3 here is CASSYNNHPYGYTF. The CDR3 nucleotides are TGTGCCAGCAGTTACAATAACCATCCCTATGGCTACACCTTC.

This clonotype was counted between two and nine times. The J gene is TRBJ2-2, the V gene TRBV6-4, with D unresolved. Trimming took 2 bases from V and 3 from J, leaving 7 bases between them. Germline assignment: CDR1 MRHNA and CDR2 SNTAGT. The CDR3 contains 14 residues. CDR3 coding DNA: TGTGCCAGCAGTGACGCGGCGGACACCGGGGAGCTGTTTTTT. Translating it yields CASSDAADTGELFF.

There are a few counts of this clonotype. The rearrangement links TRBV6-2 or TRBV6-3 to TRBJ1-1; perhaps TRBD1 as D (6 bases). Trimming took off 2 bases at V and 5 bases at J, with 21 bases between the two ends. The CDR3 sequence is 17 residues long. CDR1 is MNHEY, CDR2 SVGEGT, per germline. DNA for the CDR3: TGTGCCAGCAGTTACAGAATTGGGGGCGCGAGGTATACTGAAGCTTTCTTT. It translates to CASSYRIGGARYTEAFF.

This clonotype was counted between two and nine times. The CDR3 protein is CASSGRDRSDRYTF. DNA of the CDR3: TGTGCCAGCAGCGGCCGGGACCGTTCGGACCGTTACACCTTC. V is TRBV7-2 and J is TRBJ1-2; weak D call: TRBD1 (5 bases). The V end was cut by 5 bases, the J end by 11 bases, with 21 bases between. The CDR3 runs to 14 residues. CDR1 and CDR2 from the germline V gene are SGHTA and FQGNSA.

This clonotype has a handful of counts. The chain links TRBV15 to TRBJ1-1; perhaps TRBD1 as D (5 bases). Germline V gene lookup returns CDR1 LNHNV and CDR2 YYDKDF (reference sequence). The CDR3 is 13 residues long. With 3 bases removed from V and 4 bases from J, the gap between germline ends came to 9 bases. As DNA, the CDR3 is TGTGCCACCAGCAGTCAGGGAGGCACTGAAGCTTTCTTT. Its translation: CATSSQGGTEAFF.

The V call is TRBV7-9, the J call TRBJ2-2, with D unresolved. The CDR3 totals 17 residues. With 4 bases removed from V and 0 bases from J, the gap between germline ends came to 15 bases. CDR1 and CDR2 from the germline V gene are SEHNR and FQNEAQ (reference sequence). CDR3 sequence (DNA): TGTGCCAGCAGCTCCAAGCAGGACCTGACGAACACCGGGGAGCTGTTTTTT. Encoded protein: CASSSKQDLTNTGELFF.

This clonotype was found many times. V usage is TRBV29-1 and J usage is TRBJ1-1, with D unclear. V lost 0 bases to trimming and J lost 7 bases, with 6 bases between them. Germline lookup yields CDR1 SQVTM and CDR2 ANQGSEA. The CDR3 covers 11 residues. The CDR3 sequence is CSVEDAGEAFF. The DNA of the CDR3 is TGCAGCGTTGAAGATGCGGGTGAAGCTTTCTTT.

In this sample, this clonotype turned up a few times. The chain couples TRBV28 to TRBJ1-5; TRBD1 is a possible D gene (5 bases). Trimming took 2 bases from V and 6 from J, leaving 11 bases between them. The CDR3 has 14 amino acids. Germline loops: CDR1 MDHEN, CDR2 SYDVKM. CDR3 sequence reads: CASSLMGGSQPQHF. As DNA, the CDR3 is TGTGCCAGCAGTTTAATGGGGGGAAGTCAGCCCCAGCATTTT.

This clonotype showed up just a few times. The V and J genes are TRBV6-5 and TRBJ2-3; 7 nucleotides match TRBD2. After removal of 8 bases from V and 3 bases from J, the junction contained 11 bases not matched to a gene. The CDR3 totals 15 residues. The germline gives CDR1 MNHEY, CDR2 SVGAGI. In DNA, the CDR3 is TGTGCCAGCCGGAGGACTAGTTTTAGGACAGATACGCAGTATTTT. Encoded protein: CASRRTSFRTDTQYF.

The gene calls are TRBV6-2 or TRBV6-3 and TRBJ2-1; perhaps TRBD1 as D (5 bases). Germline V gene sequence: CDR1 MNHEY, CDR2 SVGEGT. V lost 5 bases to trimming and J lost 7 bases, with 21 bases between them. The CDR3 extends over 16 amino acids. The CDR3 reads CASSPLWGKGGNEQFF. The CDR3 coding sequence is TGTGCCAGCAGTCCCCTATGGGGCAAGGGTGGGAATGAGCAGTTCTTC.

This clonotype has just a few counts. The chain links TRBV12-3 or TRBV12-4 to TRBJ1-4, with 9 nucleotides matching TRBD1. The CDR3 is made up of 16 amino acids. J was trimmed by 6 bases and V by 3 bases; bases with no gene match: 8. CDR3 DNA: TGTGCCAGCAGTTTGGAGGAGTGGGACAGGGATGAAAAACTGTTTTTT. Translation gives CASSLEEWDRDEKLFF.